Included here is one TCR beta chain sequence, with context. What it binds is unknown. Deletions cut 2 bases from V and 4 bases from J, with 11 bases between. The CDR3 runs to 13 residues. Germline V CDR1 and CDR2: DFQATT, SNEGSKA (reference sequence). These data originate in a study of blood T cells in healthy people across ages. Primed by a sample-barcoded 5' primer and a J-beta primer mix, a second PCR proceeded for about 6 to 12 cycles. TCRdb ran MiXCR on the 5' RACE reads and lists one entry per CDR3 protein. The sample yields hundreds of thousands of distinct CDR3 sequences, around 38% seen once. Notes on the study in general: Conclusively comparing naive with antigen-experienced cells was impossible with unsorted PBMCs.

The rearrangement uses TRBV20-1 and TRBJ1-1; a possible D gene is TRBD1 (6 bases). The sequence was obtained from an elderly man in good health. The sample comprised blood. This CDR3 is CSARNPRGTEAFF. The DNA for the CDR3 is TGCAGTGCTAGAAACCCCAGGGGCACTGAAGCTTTCTTT.